Listed below are T cell receptor beta chains from one sample, sequenced in a study of metastatic and nonmetastatic thyroid tumors. TCRdb reprocessed the PCR reads using MiXCR. The table records more than 9,500 clones, 9.5% to 13% of them present only once. Sequences were obtained from tumor tissue. Every receptor here comes from a female donor with papillary thyroid cancer or a benign thyroid nodule (not recorded which). Some clones in this sample may be carry-over from other donors' samples. Both conserved end residues are part of each CDR3. The D gene is left open where the match is weak. Only some rows state a clone size, as once, few, many or a class for expanded clones.

D: TRBD1
J: TRBJ1-2
size: few
V: TRBV29-1
DNA: TGCAGCGCCGACAGGGGGATCCCTTTAGATGGCTACACCTTC
CDR3: CSADRGIPLDGYTF

D: NA
J: TRBJ2-1
size: many
V: TRBV10-3
DNA: TGTGCCATCAGTGAGGGGGGGGGGCCGAGTCGGAATGAGCAGTTCTTC
CDR3: CAISEGGGPSRNEQFF

D: TRBD2
J: TRBJ2-5
size: many
V: TRBV20-1
DNA: TGCAGTGCTAGAGTCCCACGGGACTACCGTGTGACCCAGTACTTC
CDR3: CSARVPRDYRVTQYF

D: NA
J: TRBJ2-7
size: NA
V: TRBV12-3/TRBV12-4
DNA: TGCGCCAGCATCCCGACAGAATCCTACGAGCAGTACTTC
CDR3: CASIPTESYEQYF

D: NA
J: TRBJ1-2
size: many
V: TRBV3-1
DNA: TGTGCCAGCAGCCGTCGTGAGTATGGCTACACCTTC
CDR3: CASSRREYGYTF

D: NA
J: TRBJ2-2
size: NA
V: TRBV14
DNA: TGTGCCAGCAGCCGACATGGGATTGGTCCCTGGGAGCTGTTTTTT
CDR3: CASSRHGIGPWELFF

D: TRBD1
J: TRBJ2-7
size: medium-sized
V: TRBV27
DNA: TGTGCCAGCAGTTCCGTTTACCGGGACAGGGACACCTACGAGCAGTACTTC
CDR3: CASSSVYRDRDTYEQYF

D: NA
J: TRBJ2-7
size: NA
V: TRBV20-1
DNA: TGCAGTTCAGTGCGCGGCTCCTACGAGCAGTACTTC
CDR3: CSSVRGSYEQYF

D: NA
J: TRBJ2-1
size: many
V: TRBV7-6
DNA: TGTGCCAGCAGCTTAGCCCACAGCTCCTACAATGAGCAGTTCTTC
CDR3: CASSLAHSSYNEQFF

D: TRBD1
J: TRBJ2-2
size: many
V: TRBV2
DNA: TGTGCCAGCAGTGAAGCGGTTAGGACAGGGGGCCCCACCGGGGAGCTGTTTTTT
CDR3: CASSEAVRTGGPTGELFF

D: NA
J: TRBJ1-1
size: few
V: TRBV7-9
DNA: TGTGCCAGCAGCTTAGACCAGGGGCTAGGGACTGAAGCTTTCTTT
CDR3: CASSLDQGLGTEAFF

D: TRBD2
J: TRBJ2-1
size: few
V: TRBV11-2
DNA: TGTGCCAGCAGATTAGGACGGGCGGGGGTGCACAATGAGCAGTTCTTC
CDR3: CASRLGRAGVHNEQFF